A single sample is the source of the 21 T cell receptor beta chains below, sequenced in a study of vaccination and CD4 T cells after COVID-19. Treatment specified: approximately 9-day PBMC culture with coronavirus spike peptide pools or control peptides (ViraFEST assay). The Oncomine TCR Beta short-read assay was applied to DNA of cultured CD4+ T cells. TCRdb recomputed calls from the PCR reads with MiXCR, one row per CDR3 protein. The top ten hold approximately 13% of the sample, which has 12,000 or so distinct CDR3 sequences, 61% seen once. These TCRs are of unknown antigen specificity. Sequenced sample: CD4+ T cells from blood, cultured in vitro. These receptors originate from a human donor who had recovered from COVID-19.

The chain carries TRBV25-1 and TRBJ2-3; TRBD1 might be the D (5 bases). This CDR3 has 13 residues. V gave up 7 bases and J gave up 4 bases, with 12 bases separating them. Per the germline V gene, CDR1 is MGHDK and CDR2 is SYGVNS. CDR3 sequence: CASMTEFSDTQYF. CDR3 DNA: TGTGCCAGCATGACAGAGTTCTCAGATACGCAGTATTTT.

The chain links TRBV2 to TRBJ2-7, with a possible D match to TRBD1 (5 bases). Between the trimmed V and J ends, which lost 10 bases and 4 bases, there was a span of 20 bases. The CDR3 length is 14 residues. Germline loops: CDR1 SNHLY, CDR2 FYNNEI. The CDR3 sequence is CATPPRGRDYEQYF. Here the CDR3 DNA reads TGTGCCACCCCCCCCCGCGGCAGGGATTACGAGCAGTACTTC.

CDR3 DNA: TGTGCCAGCAGTGATCTAGCGGGGCGAAACAATGAGCAGTTCTTC. Translating it yields CASSDLAGRNNEQFF. The genes are TRBV2 and TRBJ2-1, with 9 nucleotides matching TRBD2. The CDR3 totals 15 residues. V shed 3 bases and J 5 bases; nucleotides not matched to a gene: 5. CDR1 is SNHLY, CDR2 FYNNEI, per germline.

The genes are TRBV28 and TRBJ2-2; 9 nucleotides match TRBD2. The CDR3 totals 14 residues. J was trimmed by 4 bases and V by 11 bases; bases with no gene match: 8. From germline, CDR1 is MDHEN and CDR2 SYDVKM. CDR3 bases: TGTGCCGGATCAGGGACTAGCAGCACCGGGGAGCTGTTTTTT. Amino acid sequence: CAGSGTSSTGELFF.

This clonotype appeared a single time. The chain combines TRBV28 with TRBJ1-4; no clear D. V was shortened by 5 bases and J by 7 bases, with 17 bases between the two germline ends. CDR1 is MDHEN, CDR2 SYDVKM, per germline. The CDR3 contains 15 residues. The CDR3 DNA reads TGTGCCAGCAGTCAGAGAGGTTCCCGGGGTGAAAAACTGTTTTTT. This sequence encodes CASSQRGSRGEKLFF.

This rearrangement joins TRBV30 to TRBJ1-4, with 8 bases fitting TRBD1. This CDR3 has 15 amino acids. Per germline, CDR1 GTSNPN and CDR2 SVGIG (reference sequence). J gave up 6 bases and V 0 bases, and 6 bases lay outside the gene matches. Written as DNA, the CDR3 is TGTGCCTGGAGTGTACTTCCAGGGGGCTATGAAAAACTGTTTTTT. This gives the protein CAWSVLPGGYEKLFF.

The gene calls are TRBV18 and TRBJ1-1; D not certain. Germline lookup yields CDR1 KGHSH and CDR2 LQKENI. The CDR3 contains 18 residues. The ends were cut back, 1 base at V and 4 bases at J, with 22 bases in the middle. CDR3 region: CASSPRGLKARSSTEAFF. CDR3 bases: TGTGCCAGCTCACCACGTGGTCTAAAGGCGAGAAGTAGCACTGAAGCTTTCTTT.

This chain joins TRBV11-2 and TRBJ2-5; the match to TRBD1 covers 7 bases. CDR1 is SGHAT and CDR2 is FQNNGV in the germline V gene. The ends lost 2 bases at V and 2 bases at J; junction bases unmatched: 8. The CDR3 runs to 16 residues. In DNA, the CDR3 is TGTGCCAGCAGCTTACATCCCAGCAGGGGGCAAGAGACCCAGTACTTC. Amino acids: CASSLHPSRGQETQYF.

The rearrangement uses TRBV2 and TRBJ2-3; a weak D match, TRBD1 (6 bases). The ends were cut back, 6 bases at V and 1 base at J, with 17 bases in the middle. The CDR3 spans 16 residues. Germline V CDR1 and CDR2: SNHLY, FYNNEI. The CDR3 reads CASSRDTSSGTDTQYF. DNA of the CDR3: TGTGCCAGCAGCCGGGACACTTCGTCGGGCACAGATACGCAGTATTTT.

The chain is built from TRBV7-2 and TRBJ1-1, with D possibly TRBD1 on 5 matching bases. This CDR3 spans 15 amino acids. From germline, CDR1 is SGHTA and CDR2 FQGNSA. Trimming removed 3 bases at V and 0 bases at J, with 11 bases between. Here the CDR3 reads CASSFEGSMNTEAFF. CDR3 nucleotides: TGTGCCAGCAGCTTTGAGGGGTCCATGAACACTGAAGCTTTCTTT.

This chain links TRBV30 with TRBJ2-5; TRBD1 agrees at 7 bases. With 3 bases clipped from V and 2 bases from J, the junction kept 6 bases outside the gene matches. Per germline, CDR1 GTSNPN and CDR2 SVGIG (reference sequence). CDR3 length equals 14 residues. The CDR3 DNA reads TGTGCCTGGAGGAAACTGGGACAGCAAGAGACCCAGTACTTC. Residues: CAWRKLGQQETQYF. Together with reference TRBV30 and TRBJ2-5, the CDR3 gives the full variable domain: SQTIHQWPATLVQPVGSPLSLECTVEGTSNPNLYWYRQAAGRGLQLLFYSVGIGQISSEVPQNLSASRPQDRQFILSSKKLLLSDSGFYLCAWRKLGQQETQYFGPGTRLLVL.

This clonotype has a handful of counts. The chain has TRBV7-2 and TRBJ1-2; no clear D gene. The CDR3 is 14 residues long. CDR1 is SGHTA, CDR2 FQGNSA, per germline. Trimming cost V 2 bases and J 1 base, with 8 bases left between them. The CDR3 DNA follows: TGTGCCAGCAGCTTAACCGATCTTAACTATGGCTACACCTTC. This encodes CASSLTDLNYGYTF.

J is TRBJ2-1 and V is TRBV29-1; no clear D gene. This CDR3 spans 16 amino acids. V was shortened by 5 bases and J by 2 bases, with 19 bases between the two germline ends. Germline loops: CDR1 SQVTM, CDR2 ANQGSEA. CDR3: CSVLVSRQNTYNEQFF. The CDR3 nucleotides are TGCAGCGTTCTCGTCTCCCGCCAGAACACCTACAATGAGCAGTTCTTC.

The gene calls are TRBV7-9 and TRBJ2-5; possible D gene TRBD2, 6 bases. The V end was cut by 7 bases, the J end by 1 base, with 13 bases between. Germline values: CDR1 SEHNR, CDR2 FQNEAQ (reference sequence). The CDR3 length is 14 residues. CDR3: CASKGGAPQETQYF. The DNA for the CDR3 is TGTGCCAGCAAAGGCGGGGCTCCCCAAGAGACCCAGTACTTC.

This clonotype showed up just a few times. V and J are TRBV6-4 and TRBJ2-2; TRBD2 is a possible D gene (6 bases). Germline V lookup: CDR1 MRHNA, CDR2 SNTAGT. V was pared by 0 bases and J by 7 bases, with 6 bases between. The CDR3 consists of 13 residues. Here the CDR3 DNA reads TGTGCCAGCAGTGACTCGACTAGCGGGGAGCTGTTTTTT. Protein sequence: CASSDSTSGELFF.

Turning to this clonotype: A much larger clone differs by one base, so this may be a read error. The chain is built from TRBV7-2 and TRBJ2-3; D is uncertain. The end of the DNA aligns better with TRBJ1-5, so the J call may be wrong. Germline V gene lookup returns CDR1 SGHTA and CDR2 FQGNSA. This CDR3 comprises 11 residues. The CDR3 region has the DNA TGTGCCAGCAGCTTAACAGATACGCAGCATTTT. Protein sequence: CASSLTDTQHF.

The chain couples TRBV7-3 to TRBJ2-3, with D possibly TRBD1 on 6 matching bases. Trimming took 2 bases from V and 4 from J, leaving 13 bases between them. Germline values: CDR1 SGHTA, CDR2 FQGTGA. The CDR3 is 15 residues long. In DNA form, the CDR3 reads TGTGCCAGCAGCTTATGGGGGCTAGCTTCAGATACGCAGTATTTT. It specifies CASSLWGLASDTQYF.

The rearrangement joins TRBV20-1 to TRBJ1-1; TRBD1 aligns across 10 bases. The V gene's germline CDR1 is DFQATT and CDR2 SNEGSKA (reference sequence). V lost 2 bases, J lost 5 bases, and 8 bases stayed unmatched. The CDR3 runs to 15 residues. In DNA, the CDR3 is TGCAGTGCTAGACAAGGGACAGGGGTAGGGACTGAAGCTTTCTTT. Translating it yields CSARQGTGVGTEAFF.

V is TRBV11-1 and J is TRBJ2-2; 13 nucleotides align to TRBD2. V gave up 5 bases and J gave up 7 bases; unmatched junction bases: 7. The CDR3 covers 16 residues. Per germline, CDR1 SGHAT and CDR2 FQDESV (reference sequence). CDR3 loop: CASSLGLAGEVGELFF. CDR3 DNA sequence: TGTGCCAGCAGCCTCGGACTAGCGGGAGAGGTCGGGGAGCTGTTTTTT.

The chain uses TRBV20-1 and TRBJ1-1; D is ambiguous. V was trimmed by 0 bases and J by 1 base, leaving 9 bases between them. Germline V CDR1 and CDR2: DFQATT, SNEGSKA (reference sequence). The CDR3 extends over 14 amino acids. CDR3: CSARDWAENTEAFF. CDR3 nucleotides: TGCAGTGCTAGAGATTGGGCAGAGAACACTGAAGCTTTCTTT.

This rearrangement joins TRBV6-1 to TRBJ1-2; D is perhaps TRBD1 (6 bases). This CDR3 is built from 13 residues. Germline CDR1 and CDR2: MNHNS and SASEGT. V was cut by 6 bases and J by 4 bases, with 12 bases left in between. The DNA for the CDR3 is TGTGCCAGCAGACGGACAGAATCCTATGGCTACACCTTC. Residues: CASRRTESYGYTF.